This T cell receptor (beta chain) is drawn from a study of T cell clones after liver transplantation. Study as a whole: Post-transplant blood was tracked for graft-donor-reactive T cell clones identified in a pre-transplant mixed lymphocyte reaction. HCV positivity affected three of eight recipients; the rest lacked autoimmune or viral indications.

Findings and limits, study-wide: In most of the 8 subjects, circulating graft-donor-reactive CD4 TCRbeta sequences fell significantly after transplant.

In this sample, this clone turned up once. Its antigen is not known. Unstimulated PBMCs were sorted into CD3+CD4+ and CD3+CD8+ populations. TCRdb keeps only in-frame clones here, not all; method: immunoSEQ multiplex PCR. This table holds around 70,000 clones, around 92% found once. This TCR derives from a human patient who received a liver transplant. The graft donor may account for some of the T cells. Sequencing was performed on CD4+ T cells from blood, taken nearly 26 months after liver transplant.

This CDR3 is CASRPGRGRGNQPQHF. For the CDR3, the DNA is TGTGCCAGCAGGCCGGGGAGGGGGCGAGGGAATCAGCCCCAGCATTTT. The chain employs TRBV21-1 and TRBJ1-5. TRBV21-1 is a known pseudogene. The CDR3 covers 16 residues.